A single sample gave rise to the 22 T cell receptor beta chains below, sequenced in a study of Graves' ophthalmopathy and Graves' hyperthyroidism. RNA transcripts were the source from which TCR beta CDR3 regions were amplified. The library came from an HTBI-primed first-round RT-PCR and a second-round multiplex PCR. TCRdb passed the multiplex PCR reads through MiXCR, listing each CDR3 protein once. The table has around 1.1 million distinct CDR3 sequences, roughly two fifths seen once. The sequenced sample was peripheral blood or thyroid tissue (not recorded which). All receptors derive from an adult man with Graves' hyperthyroidism.

This sequence joins TRBV30 and TRBJ1-5; D is ambiguous. The CDR3 runs to 13 residues. Germline V gene sequence: CDR1 GTSNPN, CDR2 SVGIG (reference sequence). Trimming removed 1 base from V and 4 bases from J, with 8 bases in between. The CDR3 DNA reads as TGTGCCTGGAGTGGTCAGCAAAATCAGCCCCAGCATTTT. Its translation is CAWSGQQNQPQHF. Looking up the rest from reference TRBV30 and TRBJ1-5 gives the full variable domain: SQTIHQWPATLVQPVGSPLSLECTVEGTSNPNLYWYRQAAGRGLQLLFYSVGIGQISSEVPQNLSASRPQDRQFILSSKKLLLSDSGFYLCAWSGQQNQPQHFGDGTRLSIL.

This chain joins TRBV30 and TRBJ1-4; D is unresolved. The germline CDR1 and CDR2 sequences are GTSNPN and SVGIG (reference sequence). V was clipped by 2 bases and J by 6 bases, with 16 bases between them. This CDR3 region has 15 residues. This CDR3 is CAWSRLGEEYEKLFF. CDR3 sequence (DNA): TGTGCCTGGAGTCGATTAGGAGAGGAGTATGAAAAACTGTTTTTT.

The V call is TRBV14, the J call TRBJ2-3, with TRBD1 matching over 8 bases. From germline, CDR1 is SGHDN and CDR2 FVKESK. The length of the CDR3 is 16 residues. J was trimmed by 2 bases and V by 1 base; bases with no gene match: 5. Here the CDR3 reads CASSQAGTGLTDTQYF. CDR3 sequence (DNA): TGTGCCAGCAGCCAAGCCGGGACAGGTCTCACAGATACGCAGTATTTT.

The chain joins TRBV20-1 to TRBJ2-6, with 14 bases matching TRBD2. CDR1 is DFQATT and CDR2 is SNEGSKA in the germline V gene (reference sequence). This CDR3 is built from 18 residues. With 6 bases clipped from V and 0 bases from J, the junction kept 7 bases outside the gene matches. The CDR3 DNA sequence: TGCAGTGCGGCCTTAGGACTAGCGGGGGGCTCTGGGGCCAACGTCCTGACTTTC. It specifies CSAALGLAGGSGANVLTF.

The genes are TRBV6-1 and TRBJ2-5; TRBD2 might be the D (6 bases). This CDR3 contains 16 residues. Between the trimmed V and J ends, which lost 1 base and 4 bases, there was a span of 16 bases. CDR1 is MNHNS and CDR2 is SASEGT in the germline V gene. The DNA of the CDR3 is TGTGCCAGCAGTGAAGGACGGGGGTCGGCTATAGAGACCCAGTACTTC. Translated: CASSEGRGSAIETQYF.

This clonotype has a count of ten or more. This chain uses TRBV7-8 with TRBJ2-5; D might be TRBD1 or TRBD2, each matching 5 bases. The V gene's germline CDR1 is SGHVS and CDR2 FQNEAQ. Trimming left V 0 bases short and J 5 bases short, with 13 bases between. The CDR3 extends over 15 amino acids. The CDR3 region is CASSLAWIREETQYF. The CDR3 region has the DNA TGTGCCAGCAGCTTAGCATGGATCAGGGAGGAGACCCAGTACTTC.

In this sample, this clonotype turned up a few times. The chain carries TRBV12-3 or TRBV12-4 and TRBJ2-2; possible D gene TRBD2, 7 bases. Deletions cut 6 bases from V and 4 bases from J, with 15 bases between. This CDR3 contains 15 residues. The CDR3 region has the DNA TGTGCCAGCAGAGGGGGGGCAGAAACCACCGGGGAGCTGTTTTTT. Amino acids: CASRGGAETTGELFF.

This clonotype has at least ten counts. The rearrangement joins TRBV10-3 to TRBJ1-2; D is unclear. Trimming stripped 3 bases from V and 6 bases from J, with 14 bases between. The CDR3 contains 14 residues. Germline values: CDR1 ENHRY, CDR2 SYGVKD. The DNA for the CDR3 is TGTGCCATCAGTGATCAGCTCATATCGGATGGCTACACCTTC. This gives the protein CAISDQLISDGYTF.

This clonotype was counted at least ten times. This chain connects TRBV4-3 to TRBJ2-5; a possible D gene is TRBD1 (6 bases). The germline gives CDR1 LGHNA, CDR2 YSLEER. The CDR3 extends over 14 amino acids. Trimming stripped 0 bases from V and 3 bases from J, with 8 bases between. DNA for the CDR3: TGCGCCAGCAGCCAAGAGGCAGGGGAAGAGACCCAGTACTTC. Its translation: CASSQEAGEETQYF.

This clonotype was counted only a few times. The chain combines TRBV12-3 or TRBV12-4 with TRBJ2-7; 12 nucleotides align to TRBD1. The ends lost 3 bases at V and 5 bases at J; junction bases unmatched: 2. There are 14 residues in the CDR3. CDR3 DNA sequence: TGTGCCAGCAGTTTTGGGACAGGGGGCAACGAGCAGTACTTC. Its translation is CASSFGTGGNEQYF.

In its sample, this clonotype was seen once. The rearrangement uses TRBV7-2 and TRBJ2-5, with 9 bases fitting TRBD1. The CDR3 runs to 14 residues. Losses at the gene ends were 5 bases for V and 11 bases for J; bases not matched to a gene: 12. Germline V CDR1 and CDR2: SGHTA, FQGNSA. The CDR3 is CASSARTGAGEQYF. CDR3 DNA: TGTGCCAGCAGCGCAAGGACAGGGGCTGGGGAGCAGTACTTC.

In this sample, this clonotype turned up many times. The rearrangement links TRBV20-1 to TRBJ2-6; D remains unclear. The germline gives CDR1 DFQATT, CDR2 SNEGSKA (reference sequence). Trimming took off 3 bases at V and 5 bases at J, with 8 bases between the two ends. The CDR3 runs 13 residues. CDR3 in DNA: TGCAGTGCTAGTACCTTGCGGGCCAACGTCCTGACTTTC. This encodes CSASTLRANVLTF.

Concerning this clonotype itself: This could be a read error, since a much larger clone is one nucleotide away. No conserved phenylalanine or tryptophan ends this CDR3, so it is likely a read error. This chain joins TRBV20-1 and TRBJ1-4; D gene unclear. The CDR3 is 13 amino acids. V shed 4 bases and J shed 1 base, with 7 bases lying between them. Germline V gene lookup returns CDR1 DFQATT and CDR2 SNEGSKA (reference sequence). CDR3 amino acids: CSAKYRTNEKLFS. In DNA form, the CDR3 reads TGCAGTGCTAAGTACAGAACTAATGAAAAACTGTTTTCT.

This clonotype has only a few counts. A read error may explain this, as a much larger clone is one base away. The chain recombines TRBV7-2 with TRBJ2-7; 14 bases agree with TRBD2. The length of the CDR3 is 15 residues. V shed 3 bases and J 5 bases; nucleotides not matched to a gene: 3. In germline, CDR1 is SGHTA, CDR2 FQGNSA. CDR3 amino acids: CASSLTSGRAHEQYF. The CDR3, as DNA: TGTGCCAGCAGCTTGACTAGCGGGAGGGCCCACGAGCAGTACTTC.

In this sample, this clonotype turned up many times. V and J are TRBV4-1 and TRBJ2-7; 7 bases are a match to TRBD2. The CDR3 contains 14 residues. J gave up 2 bases and V 4 bases, and 5 bases lay outside the gene matches. The germline gives CDR1 MGHRA, CDR2 YSYEKL. Here the CDR3 DNA reads TGCGCCAGCAGCCCCCAGGGAGGGGCCTACGAGCAGTACTTC. As protein: CASSPQGGAYEQYF.

Of note for this clonotype: An end of the junction differs from the germline gene, which may be a read error. This chain connects TRBV10-3 to TRBJ2-7, with TRBD1 matching over 9 bases. Germline V gives CDR1 ENHRY, CDR2 SYGVKD. CDR3 length: 13 residues. CDR3 residues: CATSRDREYEQYF. The CDR3 DNA reads as TGTGCCACCAGTAGGGACAGGGAGTACGAGCAGTACTTC.

The table lists this clonotype with many counts. The chain has TRBV29-1 and TRBJ2-5; TRBD1 aligns across 10 bases. V lost 7 bases and J lost 4; bases outside the gene matches: 0. The CDR3 spans 11 residues. CDR1 and CDR2 (germline): SQVTM, ANQGSEA. CDR3 sequence: CSGTGGETQYF. CDR3 DNA: TGCAGCGGGACAGGGGGAGAGACCCAGTACTTC.

The V call is TRBV7-2, the J call TRBJ2-6; 7 bases agree with TRBD2. The V gene end was trimmed by 8 bases and the J gene end by 0 bases; junction bases not matched to a gene: 7. From germline, CDR1 is SGHTA and CDR2 FQGNSA. The CDR3 contains 16 residues. The CDR3 nucleotides are TGTGCCAGCCGCCCTAGCGGTGACTCTGGGGCCAACGTCCTGACTTTC. It encodes CASRPSGDSGANVLTF.

This chain links TRBV28 with TRBJ1-6; the D gene is possibly TRBD1 (5 bases). The length of the CDR3 is 16 residues. Germline V CDR1 and CDR2: MDHEN, SYDVKM. Deletions cut 4 bases from V and 0 bases from J, with 10 bases between. The CDR3 sequence is CASSSSGLSYNSPLHF. The CDR3 region has the DNA TGTGCCAGCAGTTCCTCAGGGCTCTCCTATAATTCACCCCTCCACTTT. Together with reference TRBV28 and TRBJ1-6, the CDR3 gives the full variable domain: DVKVTQSSRYLVKRTGEKVFLECVQDMDHENMFWYRQDPGLGLRLIYFSYDVKMKEKGDIPEGYSVSREKKERFSLILESASTNQTSMYLCASSSSGLSYNSPLHFGNGTRLTVT.

At least ten counts were recorded for this clonotype. The chain links TRBV7-9 to TRBJ2-5; D is undetermined. In germline, CDR1 is SEHNR, CDR2 FQNEAQ (reference sequence). Trimming removed 4 bases from V and 7 bases from J, with 16 bases in between. There are 14 residues in the CDR3. The CDR3 bases are TGTGCCAGCAGCTCTGTGGGAACGTGGCGGACCCAGTACTTC. Residues: CASSSVGTWRTQYF. The entire variable domain, with the rest obtained from reference TRBV7-9 and TRBJ2-5, is as follows: DTGVSQNPRHKITKRGQNVTFRCDPISEHNRLYWYRQTLGQGPEFLTYFQNEAQLEKSRLLSDRFSAERPKGSFSTLEIQRTEQGDSAMYLCASSSVGTWRTQYFGPGTRLLVL.

This clonotype was counted many times. The J gene is TRBJ1-2, the V gene TRBV7-9; D unclear. This CDR3 comprises 12 residues. Trimming removed 2 bases from V and 7 bases from J, with 8 bases in between. From germline, CDR1 is SEHNR and CDR2 FQNEAQ (reference sequence). CDR3 nucleotides: TGTGCCAGCAGCTTAACCATTTCTGGCTACACCTTC. Protein: CASSLTISGYTF.

This chain links TRBV24-1 with TRBJ2-1; D perhaps matches TRBD1 (5 bases). From germline, CDR1 is KGHDR and CDR2 SFDVKD. With 7 bases removed from V and 0 bases from J, the gap between germline ends came to 9 bases. CDR3 length equals 14 residues. CDR3 coding DNA: TGTGCCACCAGGGGCCAGGGCTCCTACAATGAGCAGTTCTTC. This translates into CATRGQGSYNEQFF.